This T cell receptor (beta chain) was sequenced for a study of blood T cells in healthy people across ages. Germline V CDR1 and CDR2: SGHVS, FQNEAQ. CDR3 length: 16 amino acids. The V gene lost 5 bases and the J gene lost 2 bases, with 13 bases spanning the gap. Overall study findings and caveats: Possibly confounding the expanded clonotype changes was the fact that donor CMV status was unknown.

Then a second PCR, running about 7 to 11 cycles, was carried out with a sample-barcoded 5' primer and a J-beta primer mix. The template-switch adaptor, which had 12 random nucleotides, put a tag on each cDNA molecule. Each CDR3 protein is one row after TCRdb ran MiXCR on the 5' RACE reads. The sample includes around 650,000 distinct CDR3 sequences, approximately 40% of them seen just once. Worth noting for this clonotype: Its antigen is still unknown.

Drawing of peripheral blood yielded 8.5 to 10 milliliters from each donor. The total RNA that was extracted per sample amounted to at least 5.5 micrograms. V and J are TRBV7-8 and TRBJ1-6; D ambiguous. Sequencing was performed on blood. This TCR was recovered from a man older than 75 in good health. The CDR3 protein is CASSVGFSPYNSPLHF. The CDR3 nucleotides read TGTGCCAGCAGCGTGGGTTTTTCCCCCTATAATTCACCCCTCCACTTT.